This T cell receptor (beta chain) derives from a study of CD8 T cells in Susac syndrome. The ends lost 5 bases at V and 6 bases at J; junction bases unmatched: 19. This CDR3 contains 17 residues. CDR1 is SGHRS and CDR2 is YFSETQ in the germline V gene. This clonotype came up once. Random hexamers served to reverse transcribe about 0.5 to 1 ug RNA. One entry per CDR3 protein, called by TCRdb with MiXCR from the immunoSEQ multiplex PCR reads. Counted here are some 190,000 distinct CDR3 sequences, approximately 94% occurring once; the ten biggest clones make up around 0.1%. The chain links TRBV5-1 to TRBJ1-1; 7 bases align to TRBD1. This clonotype was obtained from a human donor in good health. Sequenced material: CD4+ T cells from PBMCs. CDR3 sequence (DNA): TGCGCCAGCAGAAGAGGACAGGAGGGTCAGTTCATCGCTGAAGCTTTCTTT. Amino acids: CASRRGQEGQFIAEAFF.